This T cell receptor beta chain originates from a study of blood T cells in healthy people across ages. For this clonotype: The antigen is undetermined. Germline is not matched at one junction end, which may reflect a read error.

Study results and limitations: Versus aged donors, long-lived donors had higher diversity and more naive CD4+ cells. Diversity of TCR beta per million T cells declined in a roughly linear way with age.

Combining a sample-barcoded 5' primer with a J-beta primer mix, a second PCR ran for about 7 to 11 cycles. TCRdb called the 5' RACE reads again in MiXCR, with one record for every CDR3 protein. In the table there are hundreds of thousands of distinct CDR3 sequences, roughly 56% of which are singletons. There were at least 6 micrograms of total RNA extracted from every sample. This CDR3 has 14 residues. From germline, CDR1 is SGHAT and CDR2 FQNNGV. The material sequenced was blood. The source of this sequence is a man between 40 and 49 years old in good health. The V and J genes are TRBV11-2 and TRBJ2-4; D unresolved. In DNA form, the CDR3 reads TGTGCCAGCAGCGCAAGAATAGCCAAAAACATTCGGTACTTC. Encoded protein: CASSARIAKNIRYF.